This entry features one T cell receptor beta chain sequence. The sample originates from a study of PD-L1 blockade in urothelial cancer. Background on the study: Anywhere from 0 to 3 prior chemotherapy regimens had been received by patients. T cell content in blood samples showed a median of about 140,000.

This CDR3 region has 14 residues. Germline V gives CDR1 MNHEY, CDR2 SVGAGI. The V end lost 6 bases, the J end lost 4 bases, and 16 bases lay between the germline ends. Templates that were synthetic TCR analogs were spiked into each PCR. Some clones are missing from TCRdb's copy, which holds only in-frame ones; the method was immunoSEQ multiplex PCR. This sample has more than 95,000 clones, with more than 75% found just once. Time point defined: peripheral blood 6 weeks after treatment start. Material: PBMCs, obtained around atezolizumab (anti-PD-L1) treatment. The chain joins TRBV6-5 to TRBJ2-7; D remains unclear. The receptor was derived from a middle-aged man with urothelial cancer. CDR3 protein: CASSLLPETYEQYF. CDR3 nucleotide sequence: TGTGCCAGCAGCCTGCTACCCGAAACGTACGAGCAGTACTTC.